The 18 T cell receptor beta chains presented below share a single source sample, sequenced in a study of blood T cell repertoires in COVID-19. Produced via immunoSEQ multiplex PCR; TCRdb's table is partial and in-frame only. The profile shows more than 70,000 clones, more than 70% of them singletons. Sequenced input: peripheral blood. Every receptor here comes from a woman aged 80 or over in a cohort sampled during active or convalescent COVID-19.

This chain uses TRBV2 with TRBJ1-1; 8 nucleotides line up with TRBD1. V was clipped by 6 bases and J by 3 bases; unmatched bases: 15. The CDR3 runs 17 residues. Germline V CDR1 and CDR2: SNHLY, FYNNEI. DNA for the CDR3: TGTGCCAGCAGCCCCGACCGAGCCCAGGGGGCTTACACTGAAGCTTTCTTT. Protein product: CASSPDRAQGAYTEAFF.

This chain joins TRBV19 and TRBJ1-2; D uncertain. Between the trimmed V and J ends, which lost 7 bases and 1 base, there was a span of 16 bases. This CDR3 region has 15 residues. The germline CDR1 and CDR2 sequences are LNHDA and SQIVND (reference sequence). CDR3 coding DNA: TGTGCCAGTACCTCTCGTATGTCGGTTAACTATGGCTACACCTTC. Amino acids: CASTSRMSVNYGYTF.

The chain has TRBV10-2 and TRBJ2-4; no firm D call. The CDR3 is 15 residues long. CDR1 and CDR2 (germline): WSHSY, SAAADI. Trimming removed 0 bases from V and 0 bases from J, with 6 bases in between. Here the CDR3 reads CASSESQLAKNIQYF. For the CDR3, the DNA is TGCGCCAGCAGTGAGTCACAGCTAGCCAAAAACATTCAGTACTTC.

The rearrangement uses TRBV6-5 and TRBJ2-7, with 10 positions matching TRBD2. Per germline, CDR1 MNHEY and CDR2 SVGAGI. CDR3 length: 15 residues. Trimming cost V 6 bases and J 4 bases; bases outside gene matches: 9. CDR3 nucleotides: TGTGCCAGCAGACGTCAGCGGGAGGGCCAGTACGAGCAGTACTTC. Translation: CASRRQREGQYEQYF.

CDR3 coding DNA: TGTGCCAGCAGCGATCGGGGTCTCGGGGGGGCAAGCACAGATACGCAGTATTTT. This encodes CASSDRGLGGASTDTQYF. This chain connects TRBV7-9 to TRBJ2-3; 8 bases match TRBD2. There are 18 residues in the CDR3. The V and J ends lost 5 bases and 0 bases, in that order; junction bases with no gene match: 13. CDR1 is SEHNR and CDR2 is FQNEAQ in the germline V gene (reference sequence).

The chain links TRBV4-1 to TRBJ1-4; no definite D call. The CDR3 length is 15 residues. V lost 3 bases, J lost 0 bases, and 8 bases lay in between. CDR1 and CDR2 from the germline V gene are MGHRA and YSYEKL. CDR3 DNA: TGCGCCAGCAGCCACCCGTATGCAACTAATGAAAAACTGTTTTTT. Protein sequence: CASSHPYATNEKLFF.

The chain uses TRBV7-9 and TRBJ1-1, with 7 bases matching TRBD1. In germline, CDR1 is SEHNR, CDR2 FQNEAQ (reference sequence). The V segment lost 5 bases and the J segment 3 bases; nucleotides outside the gene matches: 21. The CDR3 runs 19 residues. The CDR3 is CASSRRRQGGTESHTEAFF. In DNA form, the CDR3 reads TGTGCCAGCAGCCGACGACGACAGGGTGGGACAGAGTCGCACACTGAAGCTTTCTTT.

This clone was found a few times. V gene TRBV11-3 combines with J gene TRBJ2-3; maybe TRBD2 (6 bases). Germline V lookup: CDR1 SGHNT, CDR2 YENEEA. Trimming took 5 bases from V and 2 from J, leaving 11 bases between them. There are 14 residues in the CDR3. CDR3 in amino acids: CASSPGLFTDTQYF. CDR3 sequence (DNA): TGTGCCAGCAGCCCGGGACTTTTCACAGATACGCAGTATTTT. The full variable domain, in which reference TRBV11-3 and TRBJ2-3 provide the parts outside the CDR3, is EAGVVQSPRYKIIEKKQPVAFWCNPISGHNTLYWYLQNLGQGPELLIRYENEEAVDDSQLPKDRFSAERLKGVDSTLKIQPAELGDSAVYLCASSPGLFTDTQYFGPGTRLTVL.

V usage is TRBV28 and J usage is TRBJ1-5; maybe TRBD1 (6 bases). There are 15 residues in the CDR3. Germline CDR1 MDHEN, CDR2 SYDVKM. V lost 8 bases and J 3 bases, leaving 17 bases between the germline ends. CDR3: CASRDTGFDNQPQHF. The DNA for the CDR3 is TGTGCCAGCCGAGATACAGGGTTCGACAATCAGCCCCAGCATTTT.

The chain combines TRBV6-1 with TRBJ1-5; D gene unclear. V lost 4 bases and J 0 bases, leaving 13 bases between the germline ends. Germline values: CDR1 MNHNS, CDR2 SASEGT. CDR3 length equals 16 residues. The DNA of the CDR3 is TGTGCCAGCAGTGGGGGAACTAGTTATAGCAATCAGCCCCAGCATTTT. Encoded protein: CASSGGTSYSNQPQHF.

The V call is TRBV3-1 (or the pseudogene TRBV3-2), the J call TRBJ1-4; D unresolved. V was cut by 5 bases and J by 6 bases, with 7 bases left in between. The germline V gene has CDR1 LGHDT and CDR2 YNNKEL (reference sequence). The CDR3 runs to 12 residues. The CDR3 is CASSSPYEKLFF. The CDR3 coding sequence is TGTGCCAGCAGCTCCCCTTATGAAAAACTGTTTTTT.

This clone was counted once. The chain combines TRBV6-5 with TRBJ2-1; TRBD1 matches 8 bases. J gave up 10 bases and V 6 bases, and 8 bases lay outside the gene matches. Germline CDR1 reads MNHEY; CDR2 reads SVGAGI. The CDR3 has 13 amino acids. CDR3 DNA: TGTGCCAGCAGGGCCTTGACAGGGGACGAGCAGTTCTTC. This sequence encodes CASRALTGDEQFF.

This chain joins TRBV24-1 and TRBJ2-5; 7 nucleotides align to TRBD2. V lost 0 bases and J lost 3; bases outside the gene matches: 3. The CDR3 runs 15 residues. CDR1 is KGHDR, CDR2 SFDVKD, per germline. CDR3: CATSDLERGKETQYF. Written as DNA, the CDR3 is TGTGCCACCAGTGATTTGGAGCGGGGAAAAGAGACCCAGTACTTC.

The rearrangement links TRBV5-6 to TRBJ2-7; the match to TRBD2 covers 7 bases. Germline CDR1 reads SGHDT; CDR2 reads YYEEEE. The CDR3 totals 15 residues. V lost 0 bases, J lost 3 bases, and 6 bases stayed unmatched. The CDR3: CASSLDPGGLYEQYF. In DNA, the CDR3 is TGTGCCAGCAGCTTGGACCCGGGAGGACTCTACGAGCAGTACTTC.

Written as DNA, the CDR3 is TGTGCCAGCAGTTTGATGGGGGACACTTTCAATGAGCAGTTCTTC. Its translation is CASSLMGDTFNEQFF. The chain carries TRBV27 and TRBJ2-1; D might be TRBD1 (6 bases). Germline V CDR1 and CDR2: MNHEY, SMNVEV (reference sequence). This CDR3 region has 15 residues. V was cut by 3 bases and J by 6 bases, with 15 bases left in between.

The chain couples TRBV19 to TRBJ1-5; D call uncertain. Germline V gives CDR1 LNHDA, CDR2 SQIVND (reference sequence). V was pared by 2 bases and J by 4 bases, with 12 bases between. CDR3 length: 15 amino acids. The DNA for the CDR3 is TGTGCCAGTAGTATATACCCCGCGGGGAATCAGCCCCAGCATTTT. The encoded protein is CASSIYPAGNQPQHF. The complete variable domain, with remaining parts taken from reference TRBV19 and TRBJ1-5, reads DGGITQSPKYLFRKEGQNVTLSCEQNLNHDAMYWYRQDPGQGLRLIYYSQIVNDFQKGDIAEGYSVSREKKESFPLTVTSAQKNPTAFYLCASSIYPAGNQPQHFGDGTRLSIL.

The CDR3 sequence is CASSSVRGARISYNEQFF. CDR3 DNA: TGTGCCAGCAGCTCCGTCCGGGGGGCGCGTATTTCCTACAATGAGCAGTTCTTC. This sequence joins TRBV7-6 and TRBJ2-1; tentatively, D is TRBD2 (7 bases). CDR3 length equals 18 residues. Germline V gives CDR1 SGHVS, CDR2 FNYEAQ. Trimming took 4 bases from V and 1 from J, leaving 20 bases between them.

The rearrangement uses TRBV5-1 and TRBJ2-1, with 8 bases that match TRBD1. The CDR3 is 15 amino acids. J lost 2 bases, V lost 4 bases, and 5 bases had no gene match. Germline CDR1 and CDR2: SGHRS and YFSETQ. CDR3 residues: CASSIGQGAYNEQFF. The DNA of the CDR3 is TGCGCCAGCAGCATAGGACAGGGTGCCTACAATGAGCAGTTCTTC. Using reference TRBV5-1 and TRBJ2-1 for the parts outside the CDR3, the full variable domain is KAGVTQTPRYLIKTRGQQVTLSCSPISGHRSVSWYQQTPGQGLQFLFEYFSETQRNKGNFPGRFSGRQFSNSRSEMNVSTLELGDSALYLCASSIGQGAYNEQFFGPGTRLTVL.